A single sample gave rise to the 32 T cell receptor beta chains below, sequenced in a study of blood T cells in healthy people across ages. Combining a sample-barcoded 5' primer with a J-beta primer mix, a second PCR ran for about 6 to 12 cycles. TCRdb recomputed calls from the 5' RACE reads with MiXCR, one row per CDR3 protein. The table shows approximately 810,000 distinct CDR3 sequences, with more than 25% occurring only once. Sequenced: blood. These receptors were collected from a woman of 80 years or more in good health.

Many counts were recorded for this clonotype. CDR3 in DNA: TGTGCCAGCAGCTTAGGGCGAGCGGGGGGGCTGACAGATACGCAGTATTTT. Encoded protein: CASSLGRAGGLTDTQYF. V is TRBV7-2 and J is TRBJ2-3, with 10 positions matching TRBD2. With V trimmed by 1 base and J by 3 bases, 7 bases remained unmatched. There are 17 residues in the CDR3. Per germline, CDR1 SGHTA and CDR2 FQGNSA.

The chain links TRBV6-5 to TRBJ2-3, with unresolved D. Between the trimmed V and J ends, which lost 6 bases and 4 bases, there was a span of 17 bases. CDR3 length: 15 residues. Germline values: CDR1 MNHEY, CDR2 SVGAGI. CDR3: CASRRTSTRADTQYF. As DNA, the CDR3 is TGTGCCAGCAGACGGACCTCCACTCGGGCAGATACGCAGTATTTT.

This clonotype has at least ten counts. The rearrangement uses TRBV18 and TRBJ2-1; D is tentatively TRBD1 or TRBD2 (5 bases each). V was cut by 1 base and J by 11 bases, with 21 bases left in between. Germline assignment: CDR1 KGHSH and CDR2 LQKENI. The CDR3 sequence is 16 residues long. The CDR3 reads CASSPRGPTGQDQQFF. The CDR3 DNA reads TGTGCCAGCTCACCACGGGGTCCCACGGGGCAGGATCAGCAGTTCTTC.

This clonotype has a handful of counts. The V gene is TRBV24-1, the J gene TRBJ1-2, with no clear D. This CDR3 has 11 amino acids. V lost 4 bases and J lost 5, with 4 bases in between. Germline values: CDR1 KGHDR, CDR2 SFDVKD. This CDR3 reads CATSDQYGYTF. Here the CDR3 DNA reads TGTGCCACCAGTGACCAGTATGGCTACACCTTC.

This clonotype occurred a few times. This chain joins TRBV28 and TRBJ2-1; 8 bases are shared with TRBD2. The CDR3 is 16 amino acids. Germline V gene sequence: CDR1 MDHEN, CDR2 SYDVKM. The V segment lost 7 bases and the J segment 8 bases; nucleotides outside the gene matches: 16. The CDR3 reads CASTLGGSGGLHEQFF. The CDR3 DNA reads TGTGCCAGCACCCTAGGGGGAAGCGGGGGACTTCATGAGCAGTTCTTC.

The chain joins TRBV6-5 to TRBJ2-7; TRBD2 matches 11 bases. Germline V gene sequence: CDR1 MNHEY, CDR2 SVGAGI. This CDR3 region has 14 residues. V trimming: 6 bases; J trimming: 3 bases; junction bases outside the gene matches: 4. CDR3 in amino acids: CASSRLAGLYEQYF. For the CDR3, the DNA is TGTGCCAGCAGCCGACTAGCGGGACTCTACGAGCAGTACTTC.

This clonotype was counted ten times or more. The chain links TRBV7-8 to TRBJ2-4; D call uncertain. This CDR3 has 18 amino acids. V lost 6 bases and J 2 bases, leaving 23 bases between the germline ends. From germline, CDR1 is SGHVS and CDR2 FQNEAQ. DNA of the CDR3: TGTGCCAGCAGTTCTACATTAATGGCGGACGTCACCAAAAACATTCAGTACTTC. It translates to CASSSTLMADVTKNIQYF.

This chain connects TRBV20-1 to TRBJ1-1; TRBD1 might be the D (5 bases). Germline CDR1 DFQATT, CDR2 SNEGSKA (reference sequence). The V and J ends lost 8 bases and 11 bases respectively, with 9 bases between them. The CDR3 contains 8 residues. CDR3 bases: TGCAGTCCAAAGGGGGCTTTCTTT. It encodes CSPKGAFF.

This clonotype was seen a few times. The chain combines TRBV12-5 with TRBJ2-1; D gene ambiguous. The V gene lost 1 base and the J gene lost 10 bases, with 23 bases spanning the gap. The germline V gene encodes CDR1 LGHNT and CDR2 FRNRAP. The CDR3 consists of 17 residues. The CDR3 spells CASGLGNPRLTSKEQFF. The CDR3 nucleotides read TGTGCTAGTGGTTTGGGTAATCCCCGCCTAACGAGCAAGGAGCAGTTCTTC.

To note about this clonotype: An end of the junction does not agree with germline; a read error may underlie this. V is TRBV6-1 and J is TRBJ2-4; D might be TRBD2 (5 bases). Per the germline V gene, CDR1 is MNHNS and CDR2 is SASEGT. The CDR3 is made up of 13 amino acids. The CDR3 spells CASSERGSNTQYF. The CDR3 coding sequence is TGTGCCAGCAGTGAACGGGGATCAAACACTCAGTACTTC.

This clonotype has at least ten counts. This chain joins TRBV14 and TRBJ2-5; no definite D call. The V gene's germline CDR1 is SGHDN and CDR2 FVKESK. CDR3 size: 16 residues. V lost 1 base and J 3 bases, leaving 15 bases between the germline ends. The CDR3 region has the DNA TGTGCCAGCAGCCAAGGAATAAGGTCAAGCGAAGAGACCCAGTACTTC. Translation gives CASSQGIRSSEETQYF.

V and J are TRBV3-1 and TRBJ2-7, with D possibly TRBD2 on 5 matching bases. Trimming shortened V by 3 bases and J by 0 bases, and 9 bases separated the two germline ends. The V gene's germline CDR1 is LGHDT and CDR2 YNNKEL (reference sequence). CDR3 length equals 14 residues. The CDR3 DNA reads TGTGCCAGCAGCCATGATGGGAGCTCCTACGAGCAGTACTTC. As protein: CASSHDGSSYEQYF.

This chain connects TRBV18 to TRBJ2-3; 7 bases are shared with TRBD2. The length of the CDR3 is 15 residues. V shed 2 bases, J shed 4 bases, and the junction held 6 bases outside the gene matches. The germline V gene has CDR1 KGHSH and CDR2 LQKENI. The CDR3: CASSPRTSGADTQYF. CDR3 bases: TGTGCCAGCTCACCAAGGACTAGTGGGGCAGATACGCAGTATTTT.

Concerning this clonotype: A much larger clone lies a single base off, so this may be a read error. The J gene is TRBJ1-6, the V gene TRBV7-2; 7 bases map to TRBD1. Germline V CDR1 and CDR2: SGHTA, FQGNSA. This CDR3 spans 15 amino acids. The CDR3 DNA is TGTGCCGGCAGCCTACTAGGAGGGGGCACTTCACCCCTCCACTTT. It specifies CAGSLLGGGTSPLHF.

This clonotype has more than one count but fewer than ten. This rearrangement joins TRBV7-9 to TRBJ1-5; no reliable D call. This CDR3 is 12 amino acids long. Looked up from germline, CDR1 is SEHNR and CDR2 is FQNEAQ (reference sequence). Trimming stripped 6 bases from V and 3 bases from J, with 6 bases between. CDR3 nucleotides: TGTGCCAGCAGTGTATTCAATCAGCCCCAGCATTTT. This gives the protein CASSVFNQPQHF.

This clonotype showed up many times. The V and J genes are TRBV18 and TRBJ2-3; D is possibly TRBD2 (6 bases). The CDR3 spans 14 residues. Germline lookup yields CDR1 KGHSH and CDR2 LQKENI. V was cut by 3 bases and J by 0 bases, with 7 bases left in between. The CDR3 DNA reads as TGTGCCAGCTCACCCGGGAGAAGCACAGATACGCAGTATTTT. This gives the protein CASSPGRSTDTQYF.

This clonotype was found many times. The CDR3 reads CASSLVGGEGEQYF. CDR3 bases: TGCGCCAGCAGCTTGGTTGGAGGCGAGGGCGAGCAGTACTTC. V usage is TRBV5-1 and J usage is TRBJ2-7, with D possibly TRBD2 on 5 matching bases. The CDR3 contains 14 residues. Germline CDR1 reads SGHRS; CDR2 reads YFSETQ. The germline V and J ends were trimmed by 0 bases and 6 bases, with 13 bases remaining between them.

This clonotype was observed a few times. A much more abundant neighbour one base away suggests this may be a read error. The chain uses TRBV12-3 or TRBV12-4 and TRBJ2-7; weak D call: TRBD1 (5 bases). CDR3 length equals 15 residues. Trimming left V 6 bases short and J 7 bases short, with 22 bases between. Written as DNA, the CDR3 is TGTGCCAGCAGCAATCGACAGACCCTCTACAATGAGCAGTACTTC. Translating gives CASSNRQTLYNEQYF.

Many counts were recorded for this clonotype. The chain recombines TRBV6-2 or TRBV6-3 with TRBJ1-2; no definite D call. V shed 2 bases and J shed 4 bases, with 5 bases lying between them. Germline assignment: CDR1 MNHEY and CDR2 SVGEGT. The CDR3 covers 12 residues. This CDR3 reads CASSYPGYGYTF. The CDR3 DNA sequence: TGTGCCAGCAGTTACCCGGGCTATGGCTACACCTTC.

This clonotype was counted a few times. The genes are TRBV29-1 and TRBJ2-2; 11 bases are shared with TRBD2. V lost 5 bases, J lost 2 bases, and 7 bases stayed unmatched. Germline-derived CDR1 and CDR2 are SQVTM and ANQGSEA. The CDR3 consists of 16 residues. For the CDR3, the DNA is TGCAGCGTTACCCCGGGACTAGCGGCCAACACCGGGGAGCTGTTTTTT. Translating it yields CSVTPGLAANTGELFF.

The CDR3 here is CASSLEPGGSYNEQFF. CDR3 nucleotides: TGTGCCAGCAGCTTAGAACCGGGGGGCTCCTACAATGAGCAGTTCTTC. The rearrangement joins TRBV7-8 to TRBJ2-1; 7 positions agree with TRBD2. V shed 1 base and J 0 bases; nucleotides not matched to a gene: 3. CDR1 is SGHVS, CDR2 FQNEAQ, per germline. The CDR3 consists of 16 residues.

The chain employs TRBV28 and TRBJ2-3; 7 bases map to TRBD1. CDR3 length equals 16 residues. The V segment lost 4 bases and the J segment 2 bases; nucleotides outside the gene matches: 9. Germline CDR1 MDHEN, CDR2 SYDVKM. For the CDR3, the DNA is TGTGCCAGCAGTTCCTCCGGGACAGAAGTCACAGATACGCAGTATTTT. Encoded protein: CASSSSGTEVTDTQYF.

The chain joins TRBV30 to TRBJ2-3, with 13 bases fitting TRBD2. Germline V gene data show CDR1 as GTSNPN and CDR2 as SVGIG (reference sequence). This CDR3 region has 15 residues. V lost 3 bases and J lost 4; bases outside the gene matches: 4. The CDR3 DNA reads as TGTGCCTGGAGCAGGACTAGCGGGGGTTCAGATACGCAGTATTTT. Amino acid sequence: CAWSRTSGGSDTQYF.

This clonotype was detected ten times or more. J is TRBJ1-2 and V is TRBV3-1; TRBD1 matches at 8 bases. Unmatched junction bases numbered 4, after V lost 3 bases and J lost 4 bases. The CDR3 covers 14 residues. Germline loops: CDR1 LGHDT, CDR2 YNNKEL (reference sequence). CDR3 DNA sequence: TGTGCCAGCAGCCAGAGGACAGGGACCTATGGCTACACCTTC. It yields the protein CASSQRTGTYGYTF. The variable domain in full, completed from reference TRBV3-1 and TRBJ1-2, reads DTAVSQTPKYLVTQMGNDKSIKCEQNLGHDTMYWYKQDSKKFLKIMFSYNNKELIINETVPNRFSPKSPDKAHLNLHINSLELGDSAVYFCASSQRTGTYGYTFGSGTRLTVV.

Details on this clonotype: This clone may be a read error of a much larger clone one base away. This sequence joins TRBV18 and TRBJ1-1; 8 bases match TRBD1. The CDR3 extends over 18 amino acids. Germline V CDR1 and CDR2: KGHSH, LQKENI. V gave up 3 bases and J gave up 3 bases; unmatched junction bases: 15. The DNA for the CDR3 is TGTGCCAGCTCACCGGCCGGGACAGGCACACTCCTGGACACTGAAGCTTTCTTT. Translated: CASSPAGTGTLLDTEAFF.

The rearrangement joins TRBV12-3 or TRBV12-4 to TRBJ1-1; TRBD1 matches 7 bases. The CDR3 length is 13 residues. V was clipped by 5 bases and J by 7 bases; unmatched bases: 7. The CDR3: CASSIDRAGEAFF. CDR3 DNA: TGTGCCAGCAGTATCGACAGGGCGGGTGAAGCTTTCTTT.

The rearrangement joins TRBV28 to TRBJ1-2, with 8 bases lining up with TRBD1. CDR3 length: 15 amino acids. V shed 10 bases and J 0 bases; nucleotides not matched to a gene: 10. CDR1 and CDR2 from the germline V gene are MDHEN and SYDVKM. CDR3 amino acids: CATIPLDRANYGYTF. CDR3 in DNA: TGTGCCACCATACCCCTGGACAGGGCTAACTATGGCTACACCTTC.

This clonotype was found a few times. Relative to the germline gene, one junction end is altered; a read error may explain this. This rearrangement joins TRBV6-5 to TRBJ2-1; no clear D gene. The CDR3 loop spans 11 amino acids. Germline V CDR1 and CDR2: MNHEY, SVGAGI. The CDR3 protein is CAGSQRDEQFF. In DNA, the CDR3 is TGTGCCGGCAGTCAAAGAGATGAGCAGTTCTTC.

This clonotype was seen only a few times. The genes are TRBV6-5 and TRBJ2-1; D is ambiguous. The CDR3 has 14 residues. The V and J ends lost 6 bases and 5 bases respectively, with 14 bases between them. The germline V gene encodes CDR1 MNHEY and CDR2 SVGAGI. DNA of the CDR3: TGTGCCAGCAGAGGCCACCCCCCTAACAATGAGCAGTTCTTC. Its protein product is CASRGHPPNNEQFF.

V and J are TRBV7-2 and TRBJ1-2, with D hard to call. CDR3 length: 13 residues. Trimming cost V 5 bases and J 8 bases, with 15 bases left between them. In germline, CDR1 is SGHTA, CDR2 FQGNSA. CDR3 region: CASSLVTVGGYTF. CDR3 sequence (DNA): TGTGCCAGCAGCCTAGTAACTGTTGGAGGCTACACCTTC.

This clonotype came up a few times. The rearrangement joins TRBV20-1 to TRBJ1-1; TRBD1 is a possible D gene (6 bases). There are 14 residues in the CDR3. Trimming took off 3 bases at V and 4 bases at J, with 15 bases between the two ends. Germline V CDR1 and CDR2: DFQATT, SNEGSKA (reference sequence). The CDR3 reads CSASFQGSITEAFF. The CDR3 DNA reads as TGCAGTGCTAGCTTTCAGGGGTCCATCACTGAAGCTTTCTTT.

This clonotype showed up just a few times. V and J are TRBV11-3 and TRBJ2-1, with 16 bases aligning to TRBD2. Losses at the gene ends were 5 bases for V and 9 bases for J; bases not matched to a gene: 7. The CDR3 is 16 amino acids. Germline values: CDR1 SGHNT, CDR2 YENEEA. The CDR3 nucleotides read TGTGCCAGCAGCGCCGGGACTAGCGGGGGGGCGGTTGAGCAGTTCTTC. Translation gives CASSAGTSGGAVEQFF.